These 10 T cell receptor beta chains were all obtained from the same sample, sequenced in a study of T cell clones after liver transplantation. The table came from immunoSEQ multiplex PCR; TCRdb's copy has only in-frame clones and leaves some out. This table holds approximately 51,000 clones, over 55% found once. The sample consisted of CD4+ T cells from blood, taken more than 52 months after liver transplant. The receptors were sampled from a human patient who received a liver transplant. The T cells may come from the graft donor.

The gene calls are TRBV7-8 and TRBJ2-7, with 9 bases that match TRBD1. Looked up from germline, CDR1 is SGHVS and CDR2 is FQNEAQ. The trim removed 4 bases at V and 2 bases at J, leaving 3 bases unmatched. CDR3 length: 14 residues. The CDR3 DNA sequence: TGTGCCAGCAGCTCAGGGACAGGGACCTACGAGCAGTACTTC. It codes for CASSSGTGTYEQYF.

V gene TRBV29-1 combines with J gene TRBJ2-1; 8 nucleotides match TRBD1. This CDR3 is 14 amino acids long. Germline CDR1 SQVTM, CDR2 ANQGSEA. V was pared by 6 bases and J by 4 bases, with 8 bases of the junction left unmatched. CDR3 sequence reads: CSVTGTGLYNEQFF. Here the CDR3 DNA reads TGCAGCGTAACCGGGACAGGACTGTACAATGAGCAGTTCTTC.

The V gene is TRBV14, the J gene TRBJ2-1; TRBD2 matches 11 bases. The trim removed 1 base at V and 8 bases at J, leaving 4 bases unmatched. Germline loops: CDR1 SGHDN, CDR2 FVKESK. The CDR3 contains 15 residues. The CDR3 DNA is TGTGCCAGCAGCCAAGGGACTAGCGGGTTCTATGAGCAGTTCTTC. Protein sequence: CASSQGTSGFYEQFF. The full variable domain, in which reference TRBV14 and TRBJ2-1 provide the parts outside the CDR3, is EAGVTQFPSHSVIEKGQTVTLRCDPISGHDNLYWYRRVMGKEIKFLLHFVKESKQDESGMPNNRFLAERTGGTYSTLKVQPAELEDSGVYFCASSQGTSGFYEQFFGPGTRLTVL.

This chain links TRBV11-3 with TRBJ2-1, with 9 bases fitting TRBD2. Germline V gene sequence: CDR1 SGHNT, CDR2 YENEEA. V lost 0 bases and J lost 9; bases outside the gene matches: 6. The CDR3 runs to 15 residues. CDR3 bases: TGTGCCAGCAGCTTAGAGCGGGGGGGCCTTGGTGAGCAGTTCTTC. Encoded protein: CASSLERGGLGEQFF.

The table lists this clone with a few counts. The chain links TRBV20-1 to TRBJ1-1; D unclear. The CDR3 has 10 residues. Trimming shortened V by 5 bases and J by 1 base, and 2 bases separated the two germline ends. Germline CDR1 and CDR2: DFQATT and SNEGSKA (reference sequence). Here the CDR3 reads CSAENTEAFF. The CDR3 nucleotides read TGCAGTGCTGAGAACACTGAAGCTTTCTTT.

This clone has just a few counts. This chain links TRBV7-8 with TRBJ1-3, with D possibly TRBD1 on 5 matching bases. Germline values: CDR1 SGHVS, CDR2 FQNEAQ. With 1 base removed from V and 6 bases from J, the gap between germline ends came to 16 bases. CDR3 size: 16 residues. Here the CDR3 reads CASSLGIGTELNTIYF. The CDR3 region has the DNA TGTGCCAGCAGCTTAGGGATAGGGACGGAGTTAAACACCATATATTTT.

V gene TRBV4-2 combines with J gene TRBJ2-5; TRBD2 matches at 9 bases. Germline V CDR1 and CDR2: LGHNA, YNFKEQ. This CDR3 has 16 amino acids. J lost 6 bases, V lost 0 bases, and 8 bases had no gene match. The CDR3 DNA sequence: TGTGCCAGCAGCCAAGATCTCGGCCTAGCGGGGCAGACCCAGTACTTC. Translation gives CASSQDLGLAGQTQYF.

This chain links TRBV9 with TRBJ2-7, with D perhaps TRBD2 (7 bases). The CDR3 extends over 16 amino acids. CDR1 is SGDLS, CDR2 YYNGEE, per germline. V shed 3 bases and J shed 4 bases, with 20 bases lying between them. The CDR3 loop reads CASSEGEGQSSYEQYF. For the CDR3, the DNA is TGTGCCAGCAGCGAGGGGGAGGGTCAGTCGTCATACGAGCAGTACTTC.

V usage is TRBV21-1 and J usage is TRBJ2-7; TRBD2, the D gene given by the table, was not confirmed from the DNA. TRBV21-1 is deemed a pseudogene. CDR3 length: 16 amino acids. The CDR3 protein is CASSKTPGGPVHEQYF. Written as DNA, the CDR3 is TGTGCCAGCAGCAAAACTCCGGGGGGGCCGGTCCACGAGCAGTACTTC.

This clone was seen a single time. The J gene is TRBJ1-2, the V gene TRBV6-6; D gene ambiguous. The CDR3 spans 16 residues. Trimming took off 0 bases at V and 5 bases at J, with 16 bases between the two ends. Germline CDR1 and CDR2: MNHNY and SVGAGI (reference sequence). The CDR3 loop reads CASSYSRQAEGYGYTF. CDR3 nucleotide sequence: TGTGCCAGCAGTTACTCCCGGCAGGCGGAAGGGTATGGCTACACCTTC.